This TCR beta chain comes out of a study of T cells after yellow fever vaccination. Overall study findings and caveats: Overlap between CD4 and CD8 compartments was detected for a small share of clonotypes.

TCRdb fed the 5' RACE reads into MiXCR, producing one record per CDR3 protein. The sample lists 55,000 or so distinct CDR3 sequences; approximately 6.6% were seen once. This CDR3 region has 15 residues. Trimming cost V 5 bases and J 1 base; bases outside gene matches: 5. Looked up from germline, CDR1 is LGHNA and CDR2 is YNFKEQ. The clonotype was recovered from a man between 18 and 29 years old who received the YFV17D yellow fever vaccine. This chain uses TRBV4-2 with TRBJ2-3; 8 bases are shared with TRBD1. The sample in question was CD8+ T cells not binding an NS4B(214-222) dextramer, sorted from PBMCs, obtained more than 35 days after the first yellow fever vaccination. DNA for the CDR3: TGTGCCAGCAGCGATCAGGACAGGGGCACAGATACGCAGTATTTT. Protein product: CASSDQDRGTDTQYF.